These 20 T cell receptor beta chains originate from one sample sequenced in a study of shared clonotypes between healthy human individuals. TCRdb keeps only in-frame clones here, not all; method: immunoSEQ multiplex PCR. The sample lists some 1.4 million clones, roughly 95% occurring once. The sample consisted of naive CD4+ T cells sorted from blood. Subset indicated: CD45RA+ positively selected. These receptors were obtained from a man aged 30 to 39 in good health.

The chain links TRBV4-2 to TRBJ1-2; TRBD1 is a possible D gene (5 bases). The CDR3 has 14 amino acids. V was cut by 1 base and J by 4 bases, with 10 bases left in between. Germline V gene data show CDR1 as LGHNA and CDR2 as YNFKEQ. The CDR3 reads CASSQVAGTYGYTF. The CDR3 nucleotides read TGTGCCAGCAGCCAAGTGGCCGGGACCTATGGCTACACCTTC.

The chain recombines TRBV5-6 with TRBJ2-7; a possible D gene is TRBD2 (5 bases). Germline V gives CDR1 SGHDT, CDR2 YYEEEE. This CDR3 has 13 residues. V lost 4 bases to trimming and J lost 3 bases, with 11 bases between them. CDR3 amino acids: CASSGPGSYEQYF. The CDR3 DNA reads TGTGCCAGCAGCGGGCCGGGGAGCTACGAGCAGTACTTC.

This chain uses TRBV15 with TRBJ1-5, with TRBD1 as a possible D gene (5 bases). CDR1 is LNHNV and CDR2 is YYDKDF in the germline V gene (reference sequence). The V end lost 5 bases, the J end lost 2 bases, and 10 bases lay between the germline ends. The CDR3 is 14 amino acids. The CDR3, as DNA: TGTGCCACCAGCCCACGCAGGGGCAATCAGCCCCAGCATTTT. This translates into CATSPRRGNQPQHF.

The V call is TRBV7-9, the J call TRBJ1-1; no clear D. Germline values: CDR1 SEHNR, CDR2 FQNEAQ (reference sequence). Trimming shortened V by 7 bases and J by 9 bases, and 6 bases separated the two germline ends. There are 9 residues in the CDR3. The CDR3 here is CASTRQAFF. In DNA, the CDR3 is TGTGCCAGCACCCGACAAGCTTTCTTT.

The chain combines TRBV7-2 with TRBJ2-5, with a weak D call TRBD1 (6 bases). The CDR3 contains 13 residues. The germline V gene encodes CDR1 SGHTA and CDR2 FQGNSA. Trimming stripped 5 bases from V and 4 bases from J, with 11 bases between. The CDR3 loop is CASSPNRAETQYF. CDR3 DNA sequence: TGTGCCAGCAGCCCCAACAGGGCAGAGACCCAGTACTTC.

This chain links TRBV28 with TRBJ1-4; weak D call: TRBD1 (6 bases). This CDR3 contains 14 residues. Per germline, CDR1 MDHEN and CDR2 SYDVKM. Trimming removed 4 bases at V and 8 bases at J, with 14 bases between. The CDR3 region has the DNA TGTGCCAGCAGTTCACAGGGCACGTGGGAAAAACTGTTTTTT. Protein sequence: CASSSQGTWEKLFF.

The chain uses TRBV4-3 and TRBJ2-3; 10 nucleotides match TRBD2. The CDR3 is 16 amino acids. V shed 0 bases and J 1 base; nucleotides not matched to a gene: 1. Germline CDR1 LGHNA, CDR2 YSLEER. The CDR3 sequence: CASSQDGTSGTDTQYF. The CDR3, as DNA: TGCGCCAGCAGCCAAGACGGGACTAGCGGCACAGATACGCAGTATTTT.

The chain employs TRBV6-1 and TRBJ2-7, with 12 bases that match TRBD2. This CDR3 has 18 residues. Trimming at V came to 2 bases and at J to 2 bases, leaving 10 bases not matched to a gene. From germline, CDR1 is MNHNS and CDR2 SASEGT. The CDR3 region has the DNA TGTGCCAGCAGTGAAAAGTCTAGCGGGAGGGTATTCCCCTACGAGCAGTACTTC. Residues: CASSEKSSGRVFPYEQYF.

This clone was seen just once. The J gene is TRBJ1-4, the V gene TRBV7-9; maybe TRBD1 (5 bases). The V end lost 2 bases, the J end lost 5 bases, and 18 bases lay between the germline ends. CDR1 and CDR2 (germline): SEHNR, FQNEAQ (reference sequence). The CDR3 contains 17 residues. The CDR3 nucleotides are TGTGCCAGCAGCTTATTGTTTCGTGAGACAGCCAATGAAAAACTGTTTTTT. It specifies CASSLLFRETANEKLFF.

The chain combines TRBV27 with TRBJ2-3; 8 bases fit TRBD2. V shed 4 bases and J 1 base; nucleotides not matched to a gene: 1. CDR3 length equals 14 residues. CDR1 and CDR2 (germline): MNHEY, SMNVEV (reference sequence). CDR3 DNA sequence: TGTGCCAGCAGTTCGGGACTAGGCACAGATACGCAGTATTTT. Translating gives CASSSGLGTDTQYF.

CDR3 DNA: TGTGCCAGCACCCCAAGTCAGTACCAAGAGACCCAGTACTTC. It codes for CASTPSQYQETQYF. The chain links TRBV9 to TRBJ2-5; no reliable D call. V lost 6 bases to trimming and J lost 0 bases, with 12 bases between them. The germline CDR1 and CDR2 sequences are SGDLS and YYNGEE. This CDR3 spans 14 amino acids.

Of note for this clone: The same CDR3 arises from other DNA sequences in this sample as well. The V call is TRBV7-9, the J call TRBJ2-7; no reliable D call. Trimming removed 2 bases from V and 7 bases from J, with 15 bases in between. This CDR3 region has 14 residues. Germline loops: CDR1 SEHNR, CDR2 FQNEAQ (reference sequence). The CDR3 protein is CASSLSGSRNEQYF. In DNA, the CDR3 is TGTGCCAGCAGCTTAAGTGGGTCCCGTAATGAGCAGTACTTC.

About this clone itself: Germline is not matched at one junction end, which may reflect a read error. The chain uses TRBV28 and TRBJ2-3, with TRBD2 matching 10 bases. The CDR3 is made up of 14 amino acids. Per the germline V gene, CDR1 is MDHEN and CDR2 is SYDVKM. CDR3 DNA: TGCCGAAGCGGGGGGGCTAGCGGGAGTGATACGCAGTATTTT. Amino acids: CRSGGASGSDTQYF. The full variable domain, in which reference TRBV28 and TRBJ2-3 provide the parts outside the CDR3, is DVKVTQSSRYLVKRTGEKVFLECVQDMDHENMFWYRQDPGLGLRLIYFSYDVKMKEKGDIPEGYSVSREKKERFSLILESASTNQTSMYLCRSGGASGSDTQYFGPGTRLTVL.

The chain joins TRBV27 to TRBJ2-7; TRBD1 might be the D (5 bases). CDR3 size: 15 residues. V dropped 5 bases and J dropped 6 bases, with 20 bases sitting between them. CDR1 MNHEY and CDR2 SMNVEV come from the germline V gene (reference sequence). CDR3 sequence (DNA): TGTGCCAGCAGTATCATAGCAGGGAAGTTATCCGAGCAGTACTTC. This sequence encodes CASSIIAGKLSEQYF.

Turning to this clone: Other DNA sequences in this specimen translate into the identical CDR3. The chain's CDR3 is CASSRDSEKLFF. The CDR3 nucleotides are TGTGCCAGCAGCCGTGACAGTGAAAAACTGTTTTTT. This rearrangement joins TRBV28 to TRBJ1-4; TRBD1 might be the D (5 bases). Trimming pared 6 bases from V and 7 bases from J, leaving 9 bases between. This CDR3 comprises 12 residues. Germline V lookup: CDR1 MDHEN, CDR2 SYDVKM.

The gene calls are TRBV5-5 and TRBJ2-7; 7 bases map to TRBD1. The CDR3 extends over 15 amino acids. The V gene's germline CDR1 is SGHKS and CDR2 YYEKEE (reference sequence). Trimming took 7 bases from V and 0 from J; bases not matched to a gene: 10. CDR3 nucleotide sequence: TGTGCCAGCGGGACAGCGCCATTTTTCTCCTACGAGCAGTACTTC. Translated: CASGTAPFFSYEQYF.

The count of this clone is one. The rearrangement uses TRBV6-4 and TRBJ2-6, with D possibly TRBD1 on 6 matching bases. CDR1 is MRHNA and CDR2 is SNTAGT in the germline V gene. The ends were cut back, 5 bases at V and 4 bases at J, with 15 bases in the middle. The CDR3 has 16 residues. The CDR3 region has the DNA TGTGCCAGCAGTAGCCTAGGGGGAGCCGGGGCCAACGTCCTGACTTTC. This codes for CASSSLGGAGANVLTF.

The CDR3 reads CASSLYDRPPYEQYF. The CDR3 region has the DNA TGTGCCAGCAGCTTGTATGACAGGCCGCCCTACGAGCAGTACTTC. The genes are TRBV5-6 and TRBJ2-7; D might be TRBD1 (6 bases). Germline lookup yields CDR1 SGHDT and CDR2 YYEEEE. Between the trimmed V and J ends, which lost 1 base and 2 bases, there was a span of 13 bases. This CDR3 comprises 15 residues.

J is TRBJ2-1 and V is TRBV5-4, with D uncertain. CDR3 length: 14 amino acids. Germline values: CDR1 SGHNT, CDR2 YYREEE (reference sequence). Trimming pared 2 bases from V and 1 base from J, leaving 7 bases between. The chain's CDR3 is CASSLKISYNEQFF. DNA for the CDR3: TGTGCCAGCAGCTTAAAGATTTCCTACAATGAGCAGTTCTTC.

This sequence joins TRBV5-1 and TRBJ1-1, with D uncertain. The CDR3 has 14 residues. Trimming removed 1 base from V and 0 bases from J, with 7 bases in between. The germline V gene has CDR1 SGHRS and CDR2 YFSETQ. CDR3 nucleotide sequence: TGCGCCAGCAGCTTGACCCTAATGAACACTGAAGCTTTCTTT. Encoded protein: CASSLTLMNTEAFF.